A selection of T cell receptor beta chains follows, all from one sample in a study of post-analysis software for immune sequencing data. TCRdb re-called the PCR reads through MiXCR, storing one row per CDR3 protein. This sample has over 300,000 distinct CDR3 sequences; less than 35% occur once, and the top ten carry 13%. The source material was blood. These receptors all stem from a girl aged 5-17 years with multiple sclerosis. Both conserved end residues are part of each CDR3. D genes are given only for firm matches. Clone size is stated in some rows and not others, as once, few, many or a class when expanded.

J gene | D gene | clone size | V gene | CDR3 DNA | CDR3 protein
TRBJ2-3 | TRBD1 | few | TRBV20-1 | TGCAGTGCAACCGGGACAGGGGATGGCACAGATACGCAGTATTTT | CSATGTGDGTDTQYF
TRBJ2-5 | TRBD2 | few | TRBV20-1 | TGCAGTGCTGGCCTAGCGGGGGTGGGGGAGACCCAGTACTTC | CSAGLAGVGETQYF
TRBJ2-5 | - | - | TRBV15 | TGTGCCACCAGCAGAGATGGGCAGGGGAAAGAGACCCAGTACTTC | CATSRDGQGKETQYF
TRBJ2-7 | - | - | TRBV7-2 | TGTGCCAGCAGCGGGGGGACAGCCGCGAACGAGCAGTACTTC | CASSGGTAANEQYF
TRBJ2-7 | - | - | TRBV7-2 | TGTGCCAGCAGCCCGGGATGGACCTACGAGCAGTACTTC | CASSPGWTYEQYF
TRBJ2-3 | - | - | TRBV19 | TGTGCCAGTACGCCCCCGGGCACAGATACGCAGTATTTT | CASTPPGTDTQYF
TRBJ1-1 | - | - | TRBV12-3/TRBV12-4 | TGTGCCAGCAGTCCTATCCGGGACACTGAAGCTTTCTTT | CASSPIRDTEAFF
TRBJ1-2 | - | - | TRBV28 | TGTGCCAGCAGTTTGAGGCGGAACGACTATCCAGGCTACACCTTC | CASSLRRNDYPGYTF
TRBJ2-1 | - | few | TRBV6-2/TRBV6-3 | TGTGCCAGCAGTTCCCACCGGGGATCCAAGTTCAATGAGCAGTTCTTC | CASSSHRGSKFNEQFF
TRBJ2-3 | TRBD1 | few | TRBV29-1 | TGCAGCGGCCGGGACAGGGCGGGGTGGGATACGCAGTATTTT | CSGRDRAGWDTQYF
TRBJ1-2 | - | - | TRBV6-6 | TGTGCCAGCAGACCTGGACAGAACCTCTATGGCTACACCTTC | CASRPGQNLYGYTF
TRBJ2-5 | TRBD1 | few | TRBV12-3/TRBV12-4 | TGTGCCAGCAGCTACACGACAGGGAGAGAGACCCAGTACTTC | CASSYTTGRETQYF
TRBJ2-7 | TRBD1 | once | TRBV10-3 | TGTGCCATCCGACAGGGTTTAAGCTCCTACGAGCAGTACTTC | CAIRQGLSSYEQYF
TRBJ1-3 | TRBD1 | - | TRBV6-5 | TGTGCCAGCAGTTACTCCGGGACAGCCCTTGTCTCTGGAAACACCATATATTTT | CASSYSGTALVSGNTIYF
TRBJ2-5 | - | few | TRBV6-5 | TGTGCCAGCAGTTACGGTTACAAGCAGTACTTC | CASSYGYKQYF
TRBJ2-1 | - | - | TRBV6-5 | TGTGCCAGCAGTTACTCGGACAATAAGCAGTTCTTC | CASSYSDNKQFF
TRBJ2-3 | - | many | TRBV29-1 | TGCAGCGCCATATTAGGATGGGAGAGCACAGATACGCAGTATTTT | CSAILGWESTDTQYF
TRBJ1-3 | - | - | TRBV20-1 | TGCAGTGCCCATGGGGGCTTTATCACTGGAAACACCATATATTTT | CSAHGGFITGNTIYF
TRBJ1-2 | - | few | TRBV9 | TGTGCCAGCAGCTTCGACGGTAACTATGGCTACACCTTC | CASSFDGNYGYTF
TRBJ2-7 | TRBD2 | - | TRBV20-1 | TGCAGTGCTATGACTAGCGACGAGCAGTACTTC | CSAMTSDEQYF
TRBJ2-7 | TRBD1 | - | TRBV28 | TGTGCCAGCAGCGCAACCCCGGGACAGGGCTACGAGCAGTACTTC | CASSATPGQGYEQYF
TRBJ1-2 | - | once | TRBV12-3/TRBV12-4 | TGTGCCAGCAGTTACAATACTAACTATGGCTACACCTTC | CASSYNTNYGYTF
TRBJ2-7 | - | few | TRBV5-1 | TGCGCCAGCAGCTTGGGGGACCTACCCACCTACGAGCAGTACTTC | CASSLGDLPTYEQYF
TRBJ2-7 | - | few | TRBV7-2 | TGTGCCAGCAGCTTTCCGACTTTAGACGAGCAGTACTTC | CASSFPTLDEQYF